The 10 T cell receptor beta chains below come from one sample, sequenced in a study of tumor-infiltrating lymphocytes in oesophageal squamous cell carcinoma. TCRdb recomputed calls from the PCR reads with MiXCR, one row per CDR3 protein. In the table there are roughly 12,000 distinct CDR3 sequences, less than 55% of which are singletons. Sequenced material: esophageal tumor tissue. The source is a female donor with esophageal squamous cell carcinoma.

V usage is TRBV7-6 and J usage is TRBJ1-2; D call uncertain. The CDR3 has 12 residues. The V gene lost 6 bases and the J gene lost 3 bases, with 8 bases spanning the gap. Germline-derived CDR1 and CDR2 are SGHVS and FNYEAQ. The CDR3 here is CASRVDYYGYTF. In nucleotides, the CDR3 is TGTGCCAGCAGGGTAGACTACTATGGCTACACCTTC.

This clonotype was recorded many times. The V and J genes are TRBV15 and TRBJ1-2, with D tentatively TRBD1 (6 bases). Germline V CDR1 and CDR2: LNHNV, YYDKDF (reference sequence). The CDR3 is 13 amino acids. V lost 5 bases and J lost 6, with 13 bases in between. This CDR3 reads CATSLTGGDGYTF. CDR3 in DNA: TGTGCCACCAGCCTGACAGGAGGTGATGGCTACACCTTC.

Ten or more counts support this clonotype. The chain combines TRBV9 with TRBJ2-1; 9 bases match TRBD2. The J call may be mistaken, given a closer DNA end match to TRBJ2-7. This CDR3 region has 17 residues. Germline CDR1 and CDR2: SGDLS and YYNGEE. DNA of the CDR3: TGTGCCAGCAGCGTAGGATTGCGGGAGGGGGTTTACTACGAGCAGTACTTC. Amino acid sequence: CASSVGLREGVYYEQYF.

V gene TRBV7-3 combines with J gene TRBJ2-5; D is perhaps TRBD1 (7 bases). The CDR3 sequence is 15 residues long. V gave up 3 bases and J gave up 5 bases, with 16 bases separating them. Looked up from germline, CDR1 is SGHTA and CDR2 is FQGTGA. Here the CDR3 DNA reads TGTGCCAGCAGCTTTTCAGGGGGGTTGCAGGAGACCCAGTACTTC. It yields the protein CASSFSGGLQETQYF.

CDR3 bases: TGTGCCAGCAGCACACTAGGGACAGATACGCAGTATTTT. This translates into CASSTLGTDTQYF. J is TRBJ2-3 and V is TRBV7-8; a possible D gene is TRBD2 (5 bases). Trimming shortened V by 5 bases and J by 3 bases, and 9 bases separated the two germline ends. Germline CDR1 SGHVS, CDR2 FQNEAQ. CDR3 size: 13 residues.

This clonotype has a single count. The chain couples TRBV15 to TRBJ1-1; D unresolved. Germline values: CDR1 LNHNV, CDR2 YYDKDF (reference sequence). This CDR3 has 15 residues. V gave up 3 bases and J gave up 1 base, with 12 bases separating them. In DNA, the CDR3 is TGTGCCACCAGCAGGACGGGCAGGCGGAACACTGAAGCTTTCTTT. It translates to CATSRTGRRNTEAFF. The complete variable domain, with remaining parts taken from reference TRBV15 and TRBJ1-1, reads DAMVIQNPRYQVTQFGKPVTLSCSQTLNHNVMYWYQQKSSQAPKLLFHYYDKDFNNEADTPDNFQSRRPNTSFCFLDIRSPGLGDTAMYLCATSRTGRRNTEAFFGQGTRLTVV.

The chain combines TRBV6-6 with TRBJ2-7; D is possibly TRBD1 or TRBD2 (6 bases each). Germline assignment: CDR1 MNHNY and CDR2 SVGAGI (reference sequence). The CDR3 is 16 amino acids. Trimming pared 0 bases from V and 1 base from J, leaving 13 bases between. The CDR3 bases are TGTGCCAGCAGTTACTCCTCGGGGGCAATATCCTACGAGCAGTACTTC. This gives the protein CASSYSSGAISYEQYF.

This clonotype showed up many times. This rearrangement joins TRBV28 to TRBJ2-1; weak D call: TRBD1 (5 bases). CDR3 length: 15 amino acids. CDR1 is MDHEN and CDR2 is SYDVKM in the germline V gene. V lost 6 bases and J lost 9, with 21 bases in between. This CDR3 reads CASRGRSAGEREQFF. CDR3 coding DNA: TGTGCCAGCAGGGGGCGCTCGGCTGGTGAACGTGAGCAGTTCTTC.

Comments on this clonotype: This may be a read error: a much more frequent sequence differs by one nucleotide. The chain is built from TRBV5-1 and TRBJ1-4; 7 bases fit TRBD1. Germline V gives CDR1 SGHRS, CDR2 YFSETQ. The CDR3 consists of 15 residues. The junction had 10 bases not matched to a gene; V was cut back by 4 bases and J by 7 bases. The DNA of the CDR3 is TGCGCCAGCAGCGTCCACGACAGGGTTAGTGAAAAACTGTTTTTT. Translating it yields CASSVHDRVSEKLFF.

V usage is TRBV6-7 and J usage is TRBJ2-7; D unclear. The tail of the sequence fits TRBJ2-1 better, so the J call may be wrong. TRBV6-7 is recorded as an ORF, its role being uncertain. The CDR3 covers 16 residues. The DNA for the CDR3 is TGTGCCAGCACCACAATCGAATACGGGTTCTACAATGAGCAGTTCTTC. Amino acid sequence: CASTTIEYGFYNEQFF.